This is a list of T cell receptor beta chains from one sample in a study of T cell changes during pregnancy in multiple sclerosis. Repertoires were generated with immunoSEQ multiplex PCR, while TCRdb's copy carries only in-frame clones and drops some. Among approximately 90,000 clones listed, more than 85% were seen once. The sequencing here drew on peripheral blood, taken in the first trimester of pregnancy. The receptors were gathered from a female donor with multiple sclerosis, enrolled in a pregnancy study. The CDR3 runs from the conserved cysteine through the conserved F or W. The D gene is left open where the match is weak. Clone size is given for some rows only: seen once, a few or many times, or a class if the clone is expanded.

CDR3 DNA: TGTGCCAGCAGTTCAGCGTCAAACTACGAGCAGTACTTC
CDR3 protein: CASSSASNYEQYF
J gene: TRBJ2-7
CDR3 length: 13
D gene: .
clone size: .
V gene: TRBV6-6

CDR3 DNA: TGTGCCAGCAGCCCAACAGGGATAAACACTGAAGCTTTCTTT
CDR3 protein: CASSPTGINTEAFF
J gene: TRBJ1-1
CDR3 length: 14
D gene: .
clone size: once
V gene: TRBV5-5

CDR3 DNA: TGTGCTAGCAGCCGCCTACTAGCGCGCGATGAGCAGTTCTTC
CDR3 protein: CASSRLLARDEQFF
J gene: TRBJ2-1
CDR3 length: 14
D gene: TRBD2
clone size: .
V gene: TRBV7-7

CDR3 DNA: TGCAGCGTTGCGCCAGCGGGAGTATATGAGACCCAGTACTTC
CDR3 protein: CSVAPAGVYETQYF
J gene: TRBJ2-5
CDR3 length: 14
D gene: TRBD2
clone size: .
V gene: TRBV29-1

CDR3 DNA: TGTGCCAGCAGCTGGGACAGGGGAACAGATACGCAGTATTTT
CDR3 protein: CASSWDRGTDTQYF
J gene: TRBJ2-3
CDR3 length: 14
D gene: TRBD1
clone size: .
V gene: TRBV5-6

CDR3 DNA: TGTGCCAGCAGTGGGGGGACAGGGTCGATCAATCAGCCCCAGCATTTT
CDR3 protein: CASSGGTGSINQPQHF
J gene: TRBJ1-5
CDR3 length: 16
D gene: TRBD1
clone size: few
V gene: TRBV6-1

CDR3 DNA: TGCAGTGCTGACCGGACGGGGGAACTGTTTTTT
CDR3 protein: CSADRTGELFF
J gene: TRBJ1-4
CDR3 length: 11
D gene: .
clone size: .
V gene: TRBV20-1

CDR3 DNA: TGTGCCAGCAGGGGGGGGCCAGGAGGGGGTAGCTCCTACAATGAGCAGTTCTTC
CDR3 protein: CASRGGPGGGSSYNEQFF
J gene: TRBJ2-1
CDR3 length: 18
D gene: .
clone size: .
V gene: TRBV5-7

CDR3 DNA: TGCGCCAGCAGCTTGGCCTGGGCGGGGCCCTACAATGAGCAGTTCTTC
CDR3 protein: CASSLAWAGPYNEQFF
J gene: TRBJ2-1
CDR3 length: 16
D gene: .
clone size: .
V gene: TRBV5-1

CDR3 DNA: TGTGCTAGCAGCTTAGACGGCGGGATTCGGCAGTATTTT
CDR3 protein: CASSLDGGIRQYF
J gene: TRBJ2-3
CDR3 length: 13
D gene: .
clone size: .
V gene: TRBV7-7

CDR3 DNA: TGCAGCGTTACAGGGAGTAGGACTGAAGCTTTCTTT
CDR3 protein: CSVTGSRTEAFF
J gene: TRBJ1-1
CDR3 length: 12
D gene: .
clone size: .
V gene: TRBV29-1

CDR3 DNA: TGTGCCAGCAGAGCCTCGTTATCCTACGAGCAGTACTTC
CDR3 protein: CASRASLSYEQYF
J gene: TRBJ2-7
CDR3 length: 13
D gene: .
clone size: .
V gene: TRBV6-5

CDR3 DNA: TGTGCCAGCAGCTCTTACGGCAGGTTGAACACTGAAGCTTTCTTT
CDR3 protein: CASSSYGRLNTEAFF
J gene: TRBJ1-1
CDR3 length: 15
D gene: .
clone size: .
V gene: TRBV11-3

CDR3 DNA: TGTGCCAGCAGCGTAGCGACAGGGGGCGTCGGCACTGAAGCTTTCTTT
CDR3 protein: CASSVATGGVGTEAFF
J gene: TRBJ1-1
CDR3 length: 16
D gene: TRBD1
clone size: .
V gene: TRBV9

CDR3 DNA: TGTGCCTGGAGCGGGACTAGCGGGAAGGAGACCCAGTACTTC
CDR3 protein: CAWSGTSGKETQYF
J gene: TRBJ2-5
CDR3 length: 14
D gene: TRBD2
clone size: .
V gene: TRBV30

CDR3 DNA: TGTGCCAGCAGCTGGACAGGCCCACAGGTGTACACCATATATTTT
CDR3 protein: CASSWTGPQVYTIYF
J gene: TRBJ1-3
CDR3 length: 15
D gene: TRBD1
clone size: .
V gene: TRBV7-9

CDR3 DNA: TGTGCCAGCAGTGAATCCTCAGACAGGAACACTGAAGCTTTCTTT
CDR3 protein: CASSESSDRNTEAFF
J gene: TRBJ1-1
CDR3 length: 15
D gene: .
clone size: .
V gene: TRBV25-1

CDR3 DNA: TGTGCCAGCAGGCAGGCCGCTGAAGCTTTCTTT
CDR3 protein: CASRQAAEAFF
J gene: TRBJ1-1
CDR3 length: 11
D gene: .
clone size: .
V gene: TRBV4-2

CDR3 DNA: TGTGCCAGCAGTGAAGCAGGGGGCAATCAGCCCCAGCATTTT
CDR3 protein: CASSEAGGNQPQHF
J gene: TRBJ1-5
CDR3 length: 14
D gene: .
clone size: .
V gene: TRBV6-1

CDR3 DNA: TGCGCCAGCAGCCAAGATCAGGGGAATCAGCCCCAGCATTTT
CDR3 protein: CASSQDQGNQPQHF
J gene: TRBJ1-5
CDR3 length: 14
D gene: .
clone size: .
V gene: TRBV4-3

CDR3 DNA: TGTGCCAGCAGCTCTGGGGCGACCGGGGAGCTGTTTTTT
CDR3 protein: CASSSGATGELFF
J gene: TRBJ2-2
CDR3 length: 13
D gene: .
clone size: .
V gene: TRBV7-3

CDR3 DNA: TGTGCCAGCAGCGAGGGGGATCCTAGCACAGATACGCAGTATTTT
CDR3 protein: CASSEGDPSTDTQYF
J gene: TRBJ2-3
CDR3 length: 15
D gene: .
clone size: .
V gene: TRBV4-2

CDR3 DNA: TGTGCCAGCAGCACCTGGACAGGGGGTACGGCAGATACGCAGTATTTT
CDR3 protein: CASSTWTGGTADTQYF
J gene: TRBJ2-3
CDR3 length: 16
D gene: TRBD1
clone size: .
V gene: TRBV11-2

CDR3 DNA: TGTGCCAGCACTCGTGGGGGGACGTGGGGGAGGGATGAGACCCAGTACTTC
CDR3 protein: CASTRGGTWGRDETQYF
J gene: TRBJ2-5
CDR3 length: 17
D gene: TRBD2
clone size: .
V gene: TRBV7-2

CDR3 DNA: TGTGCCTGGACCACAGGGTCAACATATGGCTACACCTTC
CDR3 protein: CAWTTGSTYGYTF
J gene: TRBJ1-2
CDR3 length: 13
D gene: .
clone size: .
V gene: TRBV30

CDR3 DNA: TGTGCCAGCAGTGAAGTGGCAGGGGAGGGGGGTGATACGCAGTATTTT
CDR3 protein: CASSEVAGEGGDTQYF
J gene: TRBJ2-3
CDR3 length: 16
D gene: .
clone size: .
V gene: TRBV6-1

CDR3 DNA: TGTGCCAGCTCACTAACGGAGGCGGGACAGTTAATTGCTGGAAACACCATATATTTT
CDR3 protein: CASSLTEAGQLIAGNTIYF
J gene: TRBJ1-3
CDR3 length: 19
D gene: TRBD1
clone size: .
V gene: TRBV18

CDR3 DNA: TGTGCCAGCAGCCCGGGGATCGGGGGAACTGGGGCCAACGTCCTGACTTTC
CDR3 protein: CASSPGIGGTGANVLTF
J gene: TRBJ2-6
CDR3 length: 17
D gene: .
clone size: .
V gene: TRBV9

CDR3 DNA: TGCGCCAGCAGCCAAGCTTGGGGGACATTGGGACAGCCATCCTATGGCTACACCTTC
CDR3 protein: CASSQAWGTLGQPSYGYTF
J gene: TRBJ1-2
CDR3 length: 19
D gene: TRBD1
clone size: .
V gene: TRBV4-1

CDR3 DNA: TGCGCCAGCAGCTTGGCCGTAGAGGGAGAGCAGTTCTTC
CDR3 protein: CASSLAVEGEQFF
J gene: TRBJ2-1
CDR3 length: 13
D gene: .
clone size: .
V gene: TRBV5-1

CDR3 DNA: TGTGCCAGCAGTCCCTCCTTGAGGGAGACCCAGTACTTC
CDR3 protein: CASSPSLRETQYF
J gene: TRBJ2-5
CDR3 length: 13
D gene: .
clone size: .
V gene: TRBV27

CDR3 DNA: TGTGCCAGCAGCTTCAGGACAGGTCTCACCGGCTACACCTTC
CDR3 protein: CASSFRTGLTGYTF
J gene: TRBJ1-2
CDR3 length: 14
D gene: TRBD1
clone size: .
V gene: TRBV7-9

CDR3 DNA: TGTGCCAGCTCACCTCGACAGACGAACACTGAAGCTTTCTTT
CDR3 protein: CASSPRQTNTEAFF
J gene: TRBJ1-1
CDR3 length: 14
D gene: .
clone size: .
V gene: TRBV18

CDR3 DNA: TGTGCCAGCGACCGGGACAGGGATGGCTACACCTTC
CDR3 protein: CASDRDRDGYTF
J gene: TRBJ1-2
CDR3 length: 12
D gene: TRBD1
clone size: .
V gene: TRBV6-1

CDR3 DNA: TGTGCCAGTAGTATCGTAGTGGGACAGAGCAATCAGCCCCAGCATTTT
CDR3 protein: CASSIVVGQSNQPQHF
J gene: TRBJ1-5
CDR3 length: 16
D gene: TRBD1
clone size: once
V gene: TRBV19

CDR3 DNA: TGCGCCAGCAGTGAGTTGGAGGAGTATAGCACAGATACGCAGTATTTT
CDR3 protein: CASSELEEYSTDTQYF
J gene: TRBJ2-3
CDR3 length: 16
D gene: .
clone size: .
V gene: TRBV10-2

CDR3 DNA: TGTGCCAGCAGCCGGGACAGGGGGCGCGGGTCACCCCTCCACTTT
CDR3 protein: CASSRDRGRGSPLHF
J gene: TRBJ1-6
CDR3 length: 15
D gene: TRBD1
clone size: once
V gene: TRBV28

CDR3 DNA: TGTGCCAGCAGTGGGACAGACCCTAATTCACCCCTCCACTTT
CDR3 protein: CASSGTDPNSPLHF
J gene: TRBJ1-6
CDR3 length: 14
D gene: TRBD1
clone size: .
V gene: TRBV7-8

CDR3 DNA: TGTGCCAGCAGCTTAGAGGCTAGCGGGAGGACCGGGAATACGCAGTATTTT
CDR3 protein: CASSLEASGRTGNTQYF
J gene: TRBJ2-3
CDR3 length: 17
D gene: TRBD2
clone size: .
V gene: TRBV11-2

CDR3 DNA: TGTGCCTGGAGTGTAGGGGCAGGGGATTCACCCCTCCACTTT
CDR3 protein: CAWSVGAGDSPLHF
J gene: TRBJ1-6
CDR3 length: 14
D gene: .
clone size: few
V gene: TRBV30

CDR3 DNA: TGTGCCAGCAGTTTGAGGCCGGGACAGCTCAATTCACCCCTCCACTTT
CDR3 protein: CASSLRPGQLNSPLHF
J gene: TRBJ1-6
CDR3 length: 16
D gene: TRBD1
clone size: .
V gene: TRBV27

CDR3 DNA: TGCGCCAGCAGCTTGGAGTCAGGCTATGGCTACACCTTC
CDR3 protein: CASSLESGYGYTF
J gene: TRBJ1-2
CDR3 length: 13
D gene: .
clone size: .
V gene: TRBV5-1

CDR3 DNA: TGTGCCAGCAGCCGAGAATGGGACAGGGCGGAGCCCCAGCATTTT
CDR3 protein: CASSREWDRAEPQHF
J gene: TRBJ1-5
CDR3 length: 15
D gene: TRBD1
clone size: .
V gene: TRBV4-2

CDR3 DNA: TGTGTCCCAAGACTTTCGAACACCGGGGAGCTGTTTTTT
CDR3 protein: CVPRLSNTGELFF
J gene: TRBJ2-2
CDR3 length: 13
D gene: .
clone size: .
V gene: TRBV9

CDR3 DNA: TGTGCCAGCAGCTTACCCGTTAGAGCTAACTATGGCTACACCTTC
CDR3 protein: CASSLPVRANYGYTF
J gene: TRBJ1-2
CDR3 length: 15
D gene: .
clone size: .
V gene: TRBV5-4

CDR3 DNA: TGCGCCAGCAGCCCCGAAATTGTACTAGCGGGGGGGCTGGAGACCCAGTACTTC
CDR3 protein: CASSPEIVLAGGLETQYF
J gene: TRBJ2-5
CDR3 length: 18
D gene: TRBD2
clone size: .
V gene: TRBV4-1

CDR3 DNA: TGTGCCAGCAGTTCAACGGTAGTCTACGAGCAGTACTTC
CDR3 protein: CASSSTVVYEQYF
J gene: TRBJ2-7
CDR3 length: 13
D gene: .
clone size: once
V gene: TRBV6-5

CDR3 DNA: TGTGCCAGCAGCCCGGTCCAGGGGGCCTACGAGCAGTACTTC
CDR3 protein: CASSPVQGAYEQYF
J gene: TRBJ2-7
CDR3 length: 14
D gene: TRBD1
clone size: .
V gene: TRBV28

CDR3 DNA: TGTGCCAGCAGCTCCGTCACCGGGGAGCTGTTTTTT
CDR3 protein: CASSSVTGELFF
J gene: TRBJ2-2
CDR3 length: 12
D gene: .
clone size: once
V gene: TRBV7-9

CDR3 DNA: TGTGCCATCAGTGATACGGGGAGTATCGACAATGAGCAGTTCTTC
CDR3 protein: CAISDTGSIDNEQFF
J gene: TRBJ2-1
CDR3 length: 15
D gene: .
clone size: .
V gene: TRBV10-3

CDR3 DNA: TGTGCCAGCAGTTCCCCACAGGGCTACTCCTACGAGCAGTACTTC
CDR3 protein: CASSSPQGYSYEQYF
J gene: TRBJ2-7
CDR3 length: 15
D gene: .
clone size: .
V gene: TRBV28

CDR3 DNA: TGTGCCAGCAGCCCTCGGGACAGGGTAGAGACCCAGTACTTC
CDR3 protein: CASSPRDRVETQYF
J gene: TRBJ2-5
CDR3 length: 14
D gene: TRBD1
clone size: .
V gene: TRBV11-3

CDR3 DNA: TGTGCCAGCAGTTACGTGGGACACCCCTACGAGCAGTACTTC
CDR3 protein: CASSYVGHPYEQYF
J gene: TRBJ2-7
CDR3 length: 14
D gene: .
clone size: .
V gene: TRBV6-6

CDR3 DNA: TGTGCCAGCAGGGACAGTGCCTCCCCATCGAGGATTCAGTACTTC
CDR3 protein: CASRDSASPSRIQYF
J gene: TRBJ2-4
CDR3 length: 15
D gene: .
clone size: few
V gene: TRBV25-1

CDR3 DNA: TGTGCCTGTGGCCTGTCTGGCACCATATATTTT
CDR3 protein: CACGLSGTIYF
J gene: TRBJ1-3
CDR3 length: 11
D gene: .
clone size: once
V gene: TRBV30

CDR3 DNA: TGTGCCAGCAGCCCGCGACAGGGTAACTACGAGCAGTACTTC
CDR3 protein: CASSPRQGNYEQYF
J gene: TRBJ2-7
CDR3 length: 14
D gene: TRBD1
clone size: few
V gene: TRBV7-3

CDR3 DNA: TGTGCCAGCAGCTTCCGACAAGCTGAAGCTTTCTTT
CDR3 protein: CASSFRQAEAFF
J gene: TRBJ1-1
CDR3 length: 12
D gene: .
clone size: .
V gene: TRBV7-2

CDR3 DNA: TGTGCCAGCAGTTTAGGGCAGGGCCGCAATCAGCCCCAGCATTTT
CDR3 protein: CASSLGQGRNQPQHF
J gene: TRBJ1-5
CDR3 length: 15
D gene: .
clone size: .
V gene: TRBV27

CDR3 DNA: TGTGCCAGCAGCCCCCCCACCGGGACTAGCGGGAACGAGCAGTACTTC
CDR3 protein: CASSPPTGTSGNEQYF
J gene: TRBJ2-7
CDR3 length: 16
D gene: TRBD2
clone size: .
V gene: TRBV13

CDR3 DNA: TGCGCCAGCAGCTTGGGACTGACGGGAGGGTCAGATACGCAGTATTTT
CDR3 protein: CASSLGLTGGSDTQYF
J gene: TRBJ2-3
CDR3 length: 16
D gene: TRBD2
clone size: .
V gene: TRBV5-1